At least ten counts were recorded for the clone carrying this TCR beta chain. For TCRbeta, the library was prepared with unique molecular identifiers. One entry per CDR3 protein results from TCRdb running MiXCR on the PCR reads. The repertoire includes under 300,000 distinct CDR3 sequences, roughly a tenth of them detected once, and approximately 5.4% sits in the top ten. Germline CDR1 reads MNHEY; CDR2 reads SMNVEV (reference sequence). The CDR3 length is 16 residues. V gave up 5 bases and J gave up 1 base; unmatched junction bases: 8. The data stem from a study of T-cell reconstitution after alpha-beta-depleted transplantation in children.

The chain combines TRBV27 with TRBJ1-1; 9 bases fit TRBD1. The receptor comes from a human donor who donated a stem cell graft to a child with SCID. The specimen was PBMCs from the stem cell graft donor, collected from the stem cell graft. The CDR3 here is CASSLRDRAGNTEAFF. CDR3 in DNA: TGTGCCAGCAGTCTCCGGGACAGGGCAGGGAACACTGAAGCTTTCTTT.